Sequencing of this TCR beta chain was carried out in a study of control samples from healthy donors and cancer patients. Clones were read by immunoSEQ multiplex PCR, and TCRdb kept only the in-frame ones, dropping some. The sample lists 200,000 to 250,000 clones; 85% to 95% were seen once. This CDR3 has 13 amino acids. V was pared by 3 bases and J by 5 bases, with 9 bases between. Germline lookup yields CDR1 KGHDR and CDR2 SFDVKD. This clonotype was obtained from a man in his forties or fifties in good health. Material for sequencing was blood. The V and J genes are TRBV24-1 and TRBJ2-5; D might be TRBD1 (6 bases). The CDR3 reads CATSDGQPETQYF. DNA for the CDR3: TGTGCCACCAGTGATGGACAGCCGGAGACCCAGTACTTC.